The present T cell receptor beta chain was sequenced within a study of blood T cell repertoires in COVID-19. Study-level background: Samples representing acute and convalescent COVID-19 were sourced from the United States, Italy and Spain. Nucleic acid was either cDNA or gDNA, and it came from T cells, B-cell-depleted T cells, or PBMCs.

Sequenced by immunoSEQ multiplex PCR; TCRdb stores in-frame clones only, minus some. Of 95,000 to 120,000 clones listed, 88% are singletons. This TCR derives from a human donor in a cohort sampled during active COVID-19. Material: peripheral blood.

The CDR3 protein is CASRDLAGGVKNIQYF. The CDR3, as DNA: TGTGCCAGCAGAGATCTAGCGGGTGGGGTCAAAAACATTCAGTACTTC. The chain joins TRBV2 to TRBJ2-4, with 8 bases identical to TRBD2. From germline, CDR1 is SNHLY and CDR2 FYNNEI. CDR3 length equals 16 residues. V trimming: 6 bases; J trimming: 3 bases; junction bases outside the gene matches: 10.